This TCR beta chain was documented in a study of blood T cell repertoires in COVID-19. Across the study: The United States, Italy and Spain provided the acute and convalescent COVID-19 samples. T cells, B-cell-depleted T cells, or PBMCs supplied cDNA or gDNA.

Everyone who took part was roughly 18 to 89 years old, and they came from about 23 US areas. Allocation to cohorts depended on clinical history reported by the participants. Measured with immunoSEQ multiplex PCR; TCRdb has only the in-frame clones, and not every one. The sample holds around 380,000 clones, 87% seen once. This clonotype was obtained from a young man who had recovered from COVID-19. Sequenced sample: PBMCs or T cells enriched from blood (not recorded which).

The CDR3 here is CSASRGQDEQYF. In DNA, the CDR3 is TGCAGTGCTAGTAGGGGGCAAGACGAGCAGTACTTC. The chain has TRBV20-1 and TRBJ2-7; 7 nucleotides match TRBD1. CDR3 length: 12 amino acids. In germline, CDR1 is DFQATT, CDR2 SNEGSKA (reference sequence). V trimming: 3 bases; J trimming: 5 bases; junction bases outside the gene matches: 4.